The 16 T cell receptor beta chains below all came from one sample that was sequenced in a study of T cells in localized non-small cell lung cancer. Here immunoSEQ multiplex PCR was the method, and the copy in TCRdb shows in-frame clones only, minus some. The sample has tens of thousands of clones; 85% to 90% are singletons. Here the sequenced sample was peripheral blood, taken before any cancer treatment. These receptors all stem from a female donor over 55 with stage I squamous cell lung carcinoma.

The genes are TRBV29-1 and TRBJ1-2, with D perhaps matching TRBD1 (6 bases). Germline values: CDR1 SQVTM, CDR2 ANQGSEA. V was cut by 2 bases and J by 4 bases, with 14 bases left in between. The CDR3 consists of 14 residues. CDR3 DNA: TGCAGCGTTGAAACAGGGACGACCTTCTATGGCTACACCTTC. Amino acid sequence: CSVETGTTFYGYTF.

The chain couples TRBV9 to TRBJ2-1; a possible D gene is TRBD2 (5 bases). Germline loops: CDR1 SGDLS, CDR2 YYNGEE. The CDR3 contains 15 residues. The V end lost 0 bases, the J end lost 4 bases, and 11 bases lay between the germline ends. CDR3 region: CASSVESQRYNEQFF. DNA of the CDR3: TGTGCCAGCAGCGTAGAGTCCCAGCGGTACAATGAGCAGTTCTTC. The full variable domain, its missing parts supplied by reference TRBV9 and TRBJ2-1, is DSGVTQTPKHLITATGQRVTLRCSPRSGDLSVYWYQQSLDQGLQFLIQYYNGEERAKGNILERFSAQQFPDLHSELNLSSLELGDSALYFCASSVESQRYNEQFFGPGTRLTVL.

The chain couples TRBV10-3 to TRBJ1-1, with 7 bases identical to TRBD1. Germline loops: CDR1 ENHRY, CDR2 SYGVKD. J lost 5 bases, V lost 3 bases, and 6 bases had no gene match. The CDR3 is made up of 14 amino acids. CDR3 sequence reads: CAISDRDRRTEAFF. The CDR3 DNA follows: TGTGCCATCAGTGACCGGGACAGAAGGACTGAAGCTTTCTTT.

Written as DNA, the CDR3 is TGTGCCTTAGCACAGGGGGGAATAAGTAGGGGTCAGCCCCAGCATTTT. It translates to CALAQGGISRGQPQHF. The rearrangement joins TRBV30 to TRBJ1-5; 8 positions match TRBD1. CDR3 length: 16 residues. CDR1 is GTSNPN, CDR2 SVGIG, per germline (reference sequence). V shed 7 bases and J 6 bases; nucleotides not matched to a gene: 17.

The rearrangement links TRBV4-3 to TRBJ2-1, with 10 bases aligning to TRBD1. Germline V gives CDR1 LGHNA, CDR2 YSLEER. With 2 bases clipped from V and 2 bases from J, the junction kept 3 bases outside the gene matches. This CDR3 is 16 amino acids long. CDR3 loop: CASSQQTGGAYNEQFF. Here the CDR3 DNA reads TGCGCCAGCAGCCAACAGACAGGGGGCGCCTACAATGAGCAGTTCTTC.

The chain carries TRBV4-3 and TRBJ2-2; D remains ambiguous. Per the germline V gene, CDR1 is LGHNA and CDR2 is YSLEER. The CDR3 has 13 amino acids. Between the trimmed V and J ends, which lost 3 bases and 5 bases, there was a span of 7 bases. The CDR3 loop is CASSQVVTGELFF. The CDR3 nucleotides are TGCGCCAGCAGCCAGGTGGTAACCGGGGAGCTGTTTTTT.

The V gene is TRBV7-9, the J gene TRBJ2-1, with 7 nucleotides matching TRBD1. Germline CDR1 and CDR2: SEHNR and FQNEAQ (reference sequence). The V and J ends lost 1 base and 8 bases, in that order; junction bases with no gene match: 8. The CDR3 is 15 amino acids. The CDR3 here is CASSLGAGGIDEQFF. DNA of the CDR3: TGTGCCAGCAGCTTAGGGGCAGGGGGTATAGATGAGCAGTTCTTC.

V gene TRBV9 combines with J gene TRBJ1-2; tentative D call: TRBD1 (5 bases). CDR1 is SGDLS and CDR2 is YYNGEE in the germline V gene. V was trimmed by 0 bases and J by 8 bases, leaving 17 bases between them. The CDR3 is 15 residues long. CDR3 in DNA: TGTGCCAGCAGCGTAGTGTCAGGGCAGGTTGGGGGCTACACCTTC. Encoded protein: CASSVVSGQVGGYTF. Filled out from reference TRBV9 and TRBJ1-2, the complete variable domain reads DSGVTQTPKHLITATGQRVTLRCSPRSGDLSVYWYQQSLDQGLQFLIQYYNGEERAKGNILERFSAQQFPDLHSELNLSSLELGDSALYFCASSVVSGQVGGYTFGSGTRLTVV.

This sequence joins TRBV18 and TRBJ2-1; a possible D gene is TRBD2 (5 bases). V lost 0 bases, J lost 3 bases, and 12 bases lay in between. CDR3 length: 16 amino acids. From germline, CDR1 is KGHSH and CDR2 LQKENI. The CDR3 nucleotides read TGTGCCAGCTCACCACCACTGGGCCGGGACTACAATGAGCAGTTCTTC. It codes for CASSPPLGRDYNEQFF.

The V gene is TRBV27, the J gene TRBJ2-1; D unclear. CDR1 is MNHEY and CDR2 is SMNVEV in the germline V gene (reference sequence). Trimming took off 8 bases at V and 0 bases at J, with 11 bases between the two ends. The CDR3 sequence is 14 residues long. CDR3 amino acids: CASRRSASYNEQFF. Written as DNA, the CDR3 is TGTGCCAGCCGTAGGAGCGCCTCCTACAATGAGCAGTTCTTC.

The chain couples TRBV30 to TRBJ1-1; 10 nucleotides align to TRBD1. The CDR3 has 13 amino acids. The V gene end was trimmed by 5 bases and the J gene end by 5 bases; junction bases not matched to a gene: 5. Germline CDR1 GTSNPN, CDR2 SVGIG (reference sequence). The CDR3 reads CAWYKDRGTEAFF. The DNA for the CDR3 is TGTGCCTGGTATAAGGACAGGGGGACTGAAGCTTTCTTT.

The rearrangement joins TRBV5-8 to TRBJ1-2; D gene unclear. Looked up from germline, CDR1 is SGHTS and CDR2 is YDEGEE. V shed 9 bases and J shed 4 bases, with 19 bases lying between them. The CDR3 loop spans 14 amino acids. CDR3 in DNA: TGTGCCACCTCCCTGGGCGGGCTTCGCTATGGCTACACCTTC. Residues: CATSLGGLRYGYTF.

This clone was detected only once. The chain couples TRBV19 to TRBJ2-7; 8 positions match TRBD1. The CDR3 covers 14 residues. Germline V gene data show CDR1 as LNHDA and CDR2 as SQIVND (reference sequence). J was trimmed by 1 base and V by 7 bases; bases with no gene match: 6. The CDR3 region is CASTVRTGSYEQYF. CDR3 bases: TGTGCCAGTACGGTCCGGACAGGGTCCTACGAGCAGTACTTC.

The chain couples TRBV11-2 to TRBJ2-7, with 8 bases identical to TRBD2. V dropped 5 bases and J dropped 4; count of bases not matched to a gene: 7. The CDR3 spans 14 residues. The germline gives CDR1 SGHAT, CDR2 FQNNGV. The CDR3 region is CASSPTSGAYEQYF. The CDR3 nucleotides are TGTGCCAGCAGCCCAACTAGCGGAGCTTACGAGCAGTACTTC.

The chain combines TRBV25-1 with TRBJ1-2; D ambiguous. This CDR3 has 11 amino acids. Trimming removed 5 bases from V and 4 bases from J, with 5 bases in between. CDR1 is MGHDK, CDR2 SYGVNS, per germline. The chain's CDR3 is CASSQLYGYTF. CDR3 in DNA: TGTGCCAGCAGTCAACTCTATGGCTACACCTTC.

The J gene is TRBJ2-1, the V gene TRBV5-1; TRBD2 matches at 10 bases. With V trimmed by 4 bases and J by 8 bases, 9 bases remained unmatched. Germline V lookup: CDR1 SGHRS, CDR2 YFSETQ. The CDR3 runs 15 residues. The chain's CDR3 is CASSIPSGSTHEQFF. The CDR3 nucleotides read TGCGCCAGCAGCATACCTAGCGGGAGCACGCATGAGCAGTTCTTC.